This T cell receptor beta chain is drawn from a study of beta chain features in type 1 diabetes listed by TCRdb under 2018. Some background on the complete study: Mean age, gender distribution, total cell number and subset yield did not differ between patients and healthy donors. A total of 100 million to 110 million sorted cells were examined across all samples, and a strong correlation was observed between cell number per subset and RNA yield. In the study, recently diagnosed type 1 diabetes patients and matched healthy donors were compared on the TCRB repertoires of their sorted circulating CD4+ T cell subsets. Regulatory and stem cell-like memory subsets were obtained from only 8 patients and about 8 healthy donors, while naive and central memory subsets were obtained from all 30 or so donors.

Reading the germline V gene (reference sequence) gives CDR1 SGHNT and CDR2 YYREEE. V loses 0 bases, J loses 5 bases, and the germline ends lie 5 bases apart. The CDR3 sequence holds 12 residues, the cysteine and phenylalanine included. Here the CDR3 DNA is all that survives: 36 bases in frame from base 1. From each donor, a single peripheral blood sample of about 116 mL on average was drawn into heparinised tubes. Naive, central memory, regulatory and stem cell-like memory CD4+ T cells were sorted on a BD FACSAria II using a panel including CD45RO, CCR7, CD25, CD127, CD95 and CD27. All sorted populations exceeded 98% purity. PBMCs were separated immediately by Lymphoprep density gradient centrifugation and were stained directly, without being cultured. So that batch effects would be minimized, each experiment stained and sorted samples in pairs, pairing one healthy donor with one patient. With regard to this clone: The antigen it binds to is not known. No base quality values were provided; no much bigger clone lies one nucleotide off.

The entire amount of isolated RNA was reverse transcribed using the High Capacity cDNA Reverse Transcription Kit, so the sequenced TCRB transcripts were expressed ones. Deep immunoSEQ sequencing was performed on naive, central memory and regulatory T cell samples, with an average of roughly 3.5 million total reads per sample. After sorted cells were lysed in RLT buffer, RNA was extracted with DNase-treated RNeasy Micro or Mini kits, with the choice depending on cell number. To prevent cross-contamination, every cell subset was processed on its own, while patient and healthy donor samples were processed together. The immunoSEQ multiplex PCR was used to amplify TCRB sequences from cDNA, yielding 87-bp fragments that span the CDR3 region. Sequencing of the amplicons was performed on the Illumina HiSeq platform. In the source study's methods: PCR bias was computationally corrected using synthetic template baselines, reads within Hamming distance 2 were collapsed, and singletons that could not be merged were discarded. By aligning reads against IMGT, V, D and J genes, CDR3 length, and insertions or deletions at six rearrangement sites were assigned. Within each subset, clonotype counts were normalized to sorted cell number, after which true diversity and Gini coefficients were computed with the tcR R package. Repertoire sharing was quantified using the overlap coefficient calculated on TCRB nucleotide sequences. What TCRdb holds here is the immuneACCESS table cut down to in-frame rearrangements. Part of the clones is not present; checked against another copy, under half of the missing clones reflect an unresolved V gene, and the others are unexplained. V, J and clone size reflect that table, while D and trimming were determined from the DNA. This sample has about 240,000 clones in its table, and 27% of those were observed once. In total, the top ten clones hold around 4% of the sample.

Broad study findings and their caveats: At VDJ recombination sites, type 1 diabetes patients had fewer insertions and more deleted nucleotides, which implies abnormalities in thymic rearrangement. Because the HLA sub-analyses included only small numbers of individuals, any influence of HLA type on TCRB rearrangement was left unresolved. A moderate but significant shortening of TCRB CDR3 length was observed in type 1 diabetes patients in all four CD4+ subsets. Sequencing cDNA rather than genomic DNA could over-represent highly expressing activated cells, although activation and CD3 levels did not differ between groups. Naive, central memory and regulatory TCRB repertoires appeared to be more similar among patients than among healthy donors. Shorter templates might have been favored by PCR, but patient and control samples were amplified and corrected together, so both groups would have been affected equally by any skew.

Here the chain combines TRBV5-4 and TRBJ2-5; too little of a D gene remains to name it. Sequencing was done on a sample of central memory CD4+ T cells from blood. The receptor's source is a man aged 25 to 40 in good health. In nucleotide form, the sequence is TGTGCCAGCAGCTTGGTAGGCGAGACCCAGTACTTC. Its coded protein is CASSLVGETQYF.